The 18 T cell receptor beta chains below were found in one sample sequenced in a study of tissue T cells after allogeneic stem cell transplantation. The table came from immunoSEQ multiplex PCR; TCRdb's copy has only in-frame clones and leaves some out. Among 17,000 or so clones listed, roughly three quarters were seen once. The sequencing input was spleen. Receptors were obtained from a female BALB/c mouse in good health. The strain's MHC type: H2-d.

About this clone: The germline and genes are mouse ones. The sequence runs out 1 residue before the end of the CDR3; the remainder is reconstructed from the germline J gene. This chain links TRBV4 with TRBJ2-7, with 13 bases lining up with TRBD2. V gave up 5 bases and J gave up 7 bases; unmatched junction bases: 8. Germline V gives CDR1 LGHDT, CDR2 YNNKQL (reference sequence). The CDR3 loop spans 15 amino acids. The covered CDR3 bases are TGTGCCAGCAGCCCTCGGACTGGGGGGGCGCGGGAACAGTAC. It yields the protein CASSPRTGGAREQY. The CDR3 as a whole reads CASSPRTGGAREQYF.

As regards this clone: Genes and germline come from the mouse. The DNA ends 1 residue before the CDR3 does, and the rest of the CDR3 is filled in from the germline J gene. V is TRBV20 and J is TRBJ2-3; D is unclear. CDR1 and CDR2 (germline): GFQATS, STVNSAI. The CDR3 covers 14 residues. The ends were cut back, 1 base at V and 0 bases at J, with 8 bases in the middle. The CDR3 bases that were read are TGTGGTGCTAGGGGCCTGGATAGTGCAGAAACGCTGTAT. This gives the protein CGARGLDSAETLY. In full, the CDR3 reads CGARGLDSAETLYF. Together with reference TRBV20 and TRBJ2-3, the CDR3 gives the full variable domain: GALVYQYPRRTICKSGTSMRMECQAVGFQATSVAWYRQSPQKTFELIALSTVNSAIKYEQNFTQEKFPISHPNLSFSSMTVLNAYLEDRGLYLCGARGLDSAETLYFGSGTRLTVL.

Concerning this clone itself: Genes and germline come from the mouse. The read ends 1 residue early relative to the CDR3; the germline J gene fills the gap. The identical CDR3 is also encoded by other nucleotide sequences in the sample. The V gene is TRBV19, the J gene TRBJ1-4; possibly TRBD1 for D (6 bases). Germline assignment: CDR1 FNHDT and CDR2 SITEND (reference sequence). The CDR3 is 14 amino acids. V was shortened by 2 bases and J by 4 bases, with 9 bases between the two germline ends. The CDR3: CASSIGDINERLFF. The sequenced CDR3 bases are TGTGCCAGCAGTATCGGGGACATCAACGAAAGATTATTT.

Concerning this clone itself: Any gene name here is a mouse gene name. With the read ending 1 residue before the CDR3 end, the germline J gene is used to fill in that end. The chain employs TRBV20 and TRBJ2-4; 8 bases match TRBD2. Losses at the gene ends were 0 bases for V and 7 bases for J; bases not matched to a gene: 3. CDR3 length: 13 residues. Germline V gives CDR1 GFQATS, CDR2 STVNSAI. The CDR3 protein is CGARDRGGHTLYF. The CDR3 DNA, read in part, is TGTGGTGCTAGGGATCGGGGGGGGCACACCTTGTAC.

About this clone itself: Any gene name here is a mouse gene name. Coverage ceases 1 residue before the CDR3 finishes, and the germline J gene fills in the end. The chain combines TRBV29 with TRBJ2-7; D might be TRBD1 (5 bases). This CDR3 is 10 amino acids long. Trimming cost V 7 bases and J 6 bases, with 7 bases left between them. Per germline, CDR1 MSHET and CDR2 SYDVDS. This CDR3 is CASITGEQYF. The part of the CDR3 DNA that was read is TGTGCTAGCATTACAGGTGAACAGTAC.

This clone was recorded a few times. Genes and germline come from the mouse. The read comes to an end 1 residue before the CDR3 does, leaving the germline J gene to fill in the end. J is TRBJ1-2 and V is TRBV13-2; D gene ambiguous. Germline CDR1 NNHNN, CDR2 SYGAGS (reference sequence). The CDR3 runs 15 residues. V was cut by 0 bases and J by 1 base, with 10 bases left in between. The CDR3 DNA, read in part, is TGTGCCAGCGGTGATGGGCGGGGAAGAAACTCCGACTACACC. Protein: CASGDGRGRNSDYT. The full-length CDR3 reads as CASGDGRGRNSDYTF.

As for this clone: Mouse names are used for the genes. The sequence runs out 1 residue before the end of the CDR3; the remainder is reconstructed from the germline J gene. The chain links TRBV24 to TRBJ1-1; D remains ambiguous. The CDR3 loop spans 14 amino acids. Trimming removed 2 bases from V and 0 bases from J, with 7 bases in between. CDR1 is KGHTA, CDR2 FRNEEI, per germline. CDR3 DNA (partial): TGTGCCAGCAGTCTGCTATCCTCAAACACAGAAGTCTTC. It is translated as CASSLLSSNTEVF. The whole CDR3 sequence is CASSLLSSNTEVFF.

Worth noting for this clone: Genes here carry mouse names. Coverage ceases 1 residue before the CDR3 finishes, and the germline J gene fills in the end. The chain recombines TRBV1 with TRBJ2-1; unclear D gene. CDR1 is NSQYPW, CDR2 LRSPGD, per germline (reference sequence). The CDR3 runs 13 residues. V was pared by 3 bases and J by 3 bases, with 6 bases between. CDR3 bases read: TGCACCTGCAGTGCCTACTTCTATGCTGAGCAGTTC. This sequence encodes CTCSAYFYAEQF. Given in full, the CDR3 is CTCSAYFYAEQFF.

This clone appeared a few times. The genes and germline here are from mouse. From the germline J gene comes the end of the CDR3, since the read stops 1 residue before it. V and J are TRBV13-2 and TRBJ2-1, with unresolved D. Germline CDR1 and CDR2: NNHNN and SYGAGS (reference sequence). This CDR3 is 12 amino acids long. V lost 0 bases, J lost 6 bases, and 4 bases lay in between. The CDR3 loop is CASGDGVAEQFF. CDR3 DNA (partial): TGTGCCAGCGGTGATGGGGTTGCTGAGCAGTTC.

Of note for this clone: Any gene name here is a mouse gene name. Read sequence stops 1 residue before the CDR3 end, and the germline J gene provides the missing end. The genes are TRBV29 and TRBJ2-1, with 10 bases that match TRBD2. Germline assignment: CDR1 MSHET and CDR2 SYDVDS. V lost 6 bases, J lost 1 base, and 3 bases stayed unmatched. The CDR3 contains 15 residues. The CDR3 spells CASRDWGVNYAEQFF. The sequenced part of the CDR3 DNA is TGTGCTAGCAGAGACTGGGGGGTAAACTATGCTGAGCAGTTC.

A note on this clone: The genes are named according to mouse. The sequenced CDR3 bases are TGTGCCAGCGGTGATGCTCTGGGGGGGTATGCTGAGCAGTTC. Translating gives CASGDALGGYAEQF. The entire CDR3 sequence reads CASGDALGGYAEQFF. The V and J genes are TRBV13-2 and TRBJ2-1; 9 nucleotides align to TRBD2. The CDR3 end falls 1 residue outside the read, so it is completed with the germline J gene. CDR3 size: 15 residues. The germline gives CDR1 NNHNN, CDR2 SYGAGS (reference sequence). J lost 4 bases, V lost 0 bases, and 2 bases had no gene match.

This clone came up once. Mouse gene names and germline throughout. The CDR3 is cut off 1 residue early in the read; its end comes from the germline J gene. The chain joins TRBV19 to TRBJ2-5, with D perhaps TRBD1 (6 bases). Per germline, CDR1 FNHDT and CDR2 SITEND (reference sequence). The CDR3 spans 13 residues. V dropped 2 bases and J dropped 4 bases, with 8 bases sitting between them. CDR3 sequence: CASSIPGEDTQYF. Incomplete CDR3 DNA: TGTGCCAGCAGTATTCCAGGGGAAGACACCCAGTAC.

This clone was observed once. Gene names are the mouse ones. The read ends 1 residue shy of where the CDR3 ends; the end is completed using the germline J gene. This sequence joins TRBV19 and TRBJ2-4; weak D call: TRBD1 (5 bases). Germline V CDR1 and CDR2: FNHDT, SITEND (reference sequence). The V gene lost 2 bases and the J gene lost 4 bases, with 11 bases spanning the gap. This CDR3 is 14 amino acids long. CDR3 region: CASSMRGGENTLYF. The part of the CDR3 DNA that was read is TGTGCCAGCAGTATGAGGGGAGGAGAAAACACCTTGTAC.

Concerning this clone: Mouse gene names and germline throughout. Sequencing ends 1 residue short of the CDR3 end; the germline J gene provides the rest. The chain recombines TRBV13-1 with TRBJ2-5; TRBD2 aligns across 12 bases. V shed 2 bases, J shed 3 bases, and the junction held 1 base outside the gene matches. Germline V gene data show CDR1 as NSHNY and CDR2 as SYGAGN. CDR3 size: 15 residues. The covered CDR3 bases are TGTGCCAGCAGTGAAGGGACTGGGGGGCAAGACACCCAGTAC. This codes for CASSEGTGGQDTQY. The whole CDR3 sequence is CASSEGTGGQDTQYF.

A note on this clone: The genes are named according to mouse. The CDR3 goes on 1 residue after the read ends, and that part is filled in from the germline J gene. This chain connects TRBV1 to TRBJ1-1; D remains unclear. The CDR3 extends over 11 amino acids. CDR1 NSQYPW and CDR2 LRSPGD come from the germline V gene (reference sequence). The ends were cut back, 2 bases at V and 5 bases at J, with 3 bases in the middle. CDR3 region: CTCSATTEVFF. The DNA read from the CDR3 is TGCACCTGCAGTGCAACAACAGAAGTCTTC.

This clone was counted a single time. The gene symbols are mouse symbols. The read terminates 1 residue ahead of where the CDR3 ends, so the germline J gene completes it. The chain couples TRBV20 to TRBJ2-4, with D tentatively TRBD2 (5 bases). Germline V gene sequence: CDR1 GFQATS, CDR2 STVNSAI. Between the trimmed V and J ends, which lost 6 bases and 4 bases, there was a span of 20 bases. The CDR3 is 15 residues long. The CDR3 DNA, read in part, is TGTGGTGCCCGGTGGGGAGTAGAAAGAGAAAACACCTTGTAC. It yields the protein CGARWGVERENTLY. The full CDR3 protein is CGARWGVERENTLYF. Full variable domain (missing parts from reference TRBV20 and TRBJ2-4): GALVYQYPRRTICKSGTSMRMECQAVGFQATSVAWYRQSPQKTFELIALSTVNSAIKYEQNFTQEKFPISHPNLSFSSMTVLNAYLEDRGLYLCGARWGVERENTLYFGAGTRLSVL.

To note about this clone: Gene names are mouse gene names. The read falls 1 residue short of the CDR3 end, and the missing part is taken from the germline J gene. The V call is TRBV31, the J call TRBJ1-6; the D gene is possibly TRBD1 (6 bases). TRBJ1-6 is assigned to the ORF class and has an uncertain function. Germline V lookup: CDR1 GKSSPN, CDR2 SITVG. Trimming stripped 3 bases from V and 5 bases from J, with 14 bases between. The CDR3 has 15 amino acids. This CDR3 reads CAWSHSQGNNSPLYF. The DNA read from the CDR3 is TGTGCCTGGAGCCACTCACAGGGTAATAATTCGCCCCTCTAC.

For this clone: All gene names here are mouse names. The observed sequence ends 1 residue before the CDR3 terminus, with the missing tail filled in from the germline J gene. This chain links TRBV2 with TRBJ2-4; 10 nucleotides align to TRBD1. The V and J ends lost 0 bases and 8 bases, in that order; junction bases with no gene match: 5. The CDR3 runs 15 residues. The germline CDR1 and CDR2 sequences are LGHNA and YSYQKL. The part of the CDR3 DNA that was read is TGTGCCAGCAGCCAAGATCGGGACAGGGGAGGCACCTTGTAC. Protein product: CASSQDRDRGGTLY. The full CDR3 sequence reads CASSQDRDRGGTLYF.